This is a list of T cell receptor beta chains from one sample in a study of prognosis after radiotherapy for stage I lung cancer. TCRdb called the multiplex PCR reads again in MiXCR, with one record for every CDR3 protein. The data contain tens of thousands of distinct CDR3 sequences, 26% of them singletons. Sequenced here: PBMCs, sampled before or after stereotactic body radiation therapy (not recorded which). Every receptor here comes from a donor over 45 with non-small cell lung cancer. The CDR3 runs from the conserved cysteine through the conserved F or W. A D gene is named only where the DNA matches it firmly. The listing skips clone size in some rows; elsewhere it reads once, few, many or a size class.

J: TRBJ1-2; size: medium-sized; V: TRBV6-1; D: NA; DNA: TGTGCCAGCAGTGAAGCGGGGGGGGGCGGCTACACCTTC; CDR3: CASSEAGGGGYTF
J: TRBJ2-7; size: many; V: TRBV12-3/TRBV12-4; D: NA; DNA: TGTGCCAGCAGTTTTGCCGGGGGCGAGCAGTACTTC; CDR3: CASSFAGGEQYF
J: TRBJ2-7; size: many; V: TRBV6-1; D: TRBD2; DNA: TGTGCCAGCACCACAAGGAGCGGGGGGTCCTACGAGCAGTACTTC; CDR3: CASTTRSGGSYEQYF
J: TRBJ1-1; size: NA; V: TRBV6-1; D: NA; DNA: TGTGCCAGCATCTTGACCCAGAACACTGAAGCTTTCTTT; CDR3: CASILTQNTEAFF
J: TRBJ2-5; size: many; V: TRBV9; D: NA; DNA: TGTGCCAGCAGCGTGAGAGGGGGGCAGAGTGGGGAGACCCAGTACTTC; CDR3: CASSVRGGQSGETQYF
J: TRBJ1-4; size: many; V: TRBV6-5; D: TRBD1; DNA: TGTGCCAGCAGTTACTTGGGACAGTTTGAAAAACTGTTTTTT; CDR3: CASSYLGQFEKLFF
J: TRBJ1-5; size: many; V: TRBV18; D: NA; DNA: TGTGCCAGCTCACCAGATCTGGGTCAGCCCCAGCATTTT; CDR3: CASSPDLGQPQHF
J: TRBJ2-7; size: many; V: TRBV27; D: TRBD1; DNA: TGTGCCAGCAGAAATGCCGGGACAGGGGACTACGAGCAGTACTTC; CDR3: CASRNAGTGDYEQYF
J: TRBJ1-2; size: many; V: TRBV20-1; D: TRBD1; DNA: TGCAGTGCTAGAGACGCCGGGACAGGGGATAGTGGCTACACCTTC; CDR3: CSARDAGTGDSGYTF
J: TRBJ2-7; size: NA; V: TRBV20-1; D: NA; DNA: TGCAGTGGACAAATCGACGGGGGAGCGGTTGAGCAGTACTTC; CDR3: CSGQIDGGAVEQYF
J: TRBJ2-1; size: many; V: TRBV6-2/TRBV6-3; D: NA; DNA: TGTGCCAGCAGACCCGCCGGGGCCAACGGGAATGAGCAGTTCTTC; CDR3: CASRPAGANGNEQFF
J: TRBJ2-7; size: many; V: TRBV3-1; D: NA; DNA: TGTGCCAGCACCCCCGGGCCCCCCTACGAGCAGTACTTC; CDR3: CASTPGPPYEQYF
J: TRBJ2-7; size: many; V: TRBV30; D: TRBD1; DNA: TGTGCCTGGAGTGCTTGGGACAGGGCCTACGAGCAGTACTTC; CDR3: CAWSAWDRAYEQYF
J: TRBJ2-7; size: many; V: TRBV2; D: NA; DNA: TGTGCCAGCAGTGAAGTCGGGCGGATCTGGCAGTACTTC; CDR3: CASSEVGRIWQYF
J: TRBJ2-1; size: many; V: TRBV6-1; D: TRBD2; DNA: TGTGCCAGCAGCACGGGACTAGCGGTGGTCAATGAGCAGTTCTTC; CDR3: CASSTGLAVVNEQFF
J: TRBJ1-5; size: many; V: TRBV28; D: NA; DNA: TGTGCCAGCCGGGAGGTAGGGCAGCCCCAGCATTTT; CDR3: CASREVGQPQHF
J: TRBJ1-2; size: many; V: TRBV19; D: NA; DNA: TGTGCCAGTAGTATAGATCTCCAGGCTGGAAGCTACACCTTC; CDR3: CASSIDLQAGSYTF
J: TRBJ2-3; size: many; V: TRBV3-1; D: NA; DNA: TGTGCCAGCAGCCAAGAGTCCGGGAACACGCAGTATTTT; CDR3: CASSQESGNTQYF
J: TRBJ2-1; size: many; V: TRBV7-8; D: TRBD2; DNA: TGTGCCAGCAGCCCTCCCCTGCGAACGGGGGGGAGCTCCTACAATGAGCAGTTCTTC; CDR3: CASSPPLRTGGSSYNEQFF
J: TRBJ2-5; size: many; V: TRBV6-1; D: NA; DNA: TGTGCCAGCATACGGGGGGCGCGGGAGACCCAGTACTTC; CDR3: CASIRGARETQYF
J: TRBJ2-7; size: NA; V: TRBV2; D: NA; DNA: TGTGCCAGCAGTCTCGGGGCTAGAGGATACGAGCAGTACTTC; CDR3: CASSLGARGYEQYF
J: TRBJ1-3; size: many; V: TRBV6-1; D: NA; DNA: TGTGCCAGCACAACAGTTCGCTCTGGAAACACCATATATTTT; CDR3: CASTTVRSGNTIYF
J: TRBJ2-7; size: NA; V: TRBV5-6; D: TRBD1; DNA: TGTGCCAGCAGCTTGACAGGGGATGACGAGCAGTACTTC; CDR3: CASSLTGDDEQYF
J: TRBJ2-3; size: many; V: TRBV6-4; D: NA; DNA: TGTGCCAGCAGTGACTTTACAGGGAATACGCAGTATTTT; CDR3: CASSDFTGNTQYF
J: TRBJ1-5; size: NA; V: TRBV7-9; D: NA; DNA: TGTGCCAGCAGCATGGGAGTCAATCAGCCCCAGCATTTT; CDR3: CASSMGVNQPQHF
J: TRBJ1-5; size: many; V: TRBV20-1; D: NA; DNA: TGCAGTGCTAGCGCAGGGGTTTATAGCAATCAGCCCCAGCATTTT; CDR3: CSASAGVYSNQPQHF
J: TRBJ1-4; size: many; V: TRBV20-1; D: TRBD1; DNA: TGCAGTGCTGCCGACAGGGGAGGAAATGAAAAACTGTTTTTT; CDR3: CSAADRGGNEKLFF
J: TRBJ1-1; size: few; V: TRBV19; D: NA; DNA: TGTGCCAGTAGTCCCGTTCAGGCAGGGGTGAAGGAAGCTTTCTTT; CDR3: CASSPVQAGVKEAFF
J: TRBJ2-1; size: many; V: TRBV19; D: NA; DNA: TGTGCCAGTAGTTCCAGGGGGGGACCTTACAATGAGCAGTTCTTC; CDR3: CASSSRGGPYNEQFF
J: TRBJ2-3; size: many; V: TRBV6-2/TRBV6-3; D: TRBD1; DNA: TGTGCCAGCAGTTCACCCGGGACAGGGGACACAGATACGCAGTATTTT; CDR3: CASSSPGTGDTDTQYF
J: TRBJ2-3; size: NA; V: TRBV6-1; D: TRBD2; DNA: TGTGTCAGTGCCCCAGGCGGGGGGGCCCACACAGATACGCAGTATTTT; CDR3: CVSAPGGGAHTDTQYF
J: TRBJ2-5; size: many; V: TRBV5-1; D: NA; DNA: TGCGCCAGCAGCTCTACGGGAGCCCCCCAAGAGACCCAGTACTTC; CDR3: CASSSTGAPQETQYF
J: TRBJ2-2; size: NA; V: TRBV9; D: NA; DNA: TGTGCCAGCAGCCAGACAGTACAGGGTACCGGGGAGCCGTTTTTT; CDR3: CASSQTVQGTGEPFF
J: TRBJ1-5; size: many; V: TRBV20-1; D: NA; DNA: TGCAGTGCTATCTGGGGGAATCAGCCCCAGCATTTT; CDR3: CSAIWGNQPQHF
J: TRBJ2-1; size: many; V: TRBV12-3/TRBV12-4; D: TRBD1; DNA: TGTGCCAGCAGCCAGACAGGGTCAGACAATGAGCAGTTCTTC; CDR3: CASSQTGSDNEQFF
J: TRBJ2-3; size: NA; V: TRBV9; D: NA; DNA: TGTGCCGGCAGTAGAGGGGGTACAGATACGCAGTATTTT; CDR3: CAGSRGGTDTQYF
J: TRBJ2-1; size: many; V: TRBV30; D: NA; DNA: TGTGCCTGCCCCTGGTCAGGGGGGAACAATGAGCAGTTCTTC; CDR3: CACPWSGGNNEQFF
J: TRBJ1-6; size: many; V: TRBV5-1; D: TRBD1; DNA: TGCGCCAGCAGCCGGGACAGGAGCTCCTATAATTCACCCCTCCACTTT; CDR3: CASSRDRSSYNSPLHF
J: TRBJ1-4; size: few; V: TRBV12-3/TRBV12-4; D: TRBD1; DNA: TGTGCCAGCAGTCCACCGGTACAGGGGAGCGAAAAACTGTTTTTT; CDR3: CASSPPVQGSEKLFF
J: TRBJ1-1; size: many; V: TRBV7-8; D: NA; DNA: TGTGCCAGATCGGGGGAGGTGAACACTGAAGCTTTCTTT; CDR3: CARSGEVNTEAFF
J: TRBJ2-7; size: NA; V: TRBV6-5; D: NA; DNA: TGTGCCAGCAGTTATGCCTACGATCAGTACTTC; CDR3: CASSYAYDQYF
J: TRBJ1-6; size: many; V: TRBV6-5; D: NA; DNA: TGTGCCAGCAGTTACAGGGACCGTTCACCCCTCCACTTT; CDR3: CASSYRDRSPLHF
J: TRBJ1-2; size: NA; V: TRBV6-8; D: NA; DNA: TGTGCCAGCAGTTTAGCAGGGGTCCTAAGCGGCTACACCTTC; CDR3: CASSLAGVLSGYTF
J: TRBJ1-4; size: many; V: TRBV3-1; D: NA; DNA: TGTGCCAGCAGCCCTCCCGGGCCGGGTGAAAAACTGTTTTTT; CDR3: CASSPPGPGEKLFF
J: TRBJ1-1; size: many; V: TRBV6-5; D: TRBD1; DNA: TGTGCCAGCAGTTACCGACAGGGGGTAGGCACTGAAGCTTTCTTT; CDR3: CASSYRQGVGTEAFF
J: TRBJ2-3; size: NA; V: TRBV24-1; D: NA; DNA: TGTGCCACCAGTGATCTCTCGGGACTTCTCACAGATACGCAGTATTTT; CDR3: CATSDLSGLLTDTQYF
J: TRBJ2-5; size: few; V: TRBV6-2/TRBV6-3; D: NA; DNA: TGTGCCAGCAGTTATAGCGTGTATAAAGGAAAGACCCAGTACTTC; CDR3: CASSYSVYKGKTQYF
J: TRBJ1-6; size: many; V: TRBV20-1; D: NA; DNA: TGCAGTGCTAGGGGGGGGGGTAATTCACCCCTCCACTTT; CDR3: CSARGGGNSPLHF
J: TRBJ2-2; size: NA; V: TRBV11-2; D: TRBD1; DNA: TGTGCCTGCATCCGCCGACAGGGGGGGTTGTTTAGGGAGCTGTTTTTT; CDR3: CACIRRQGGLFRELFF
J: TRBJ2-3; size: many; V: TRBV4-3; D: TRBD2; DNA: TGCGCCAGCAGCCCAGCGGGACGAAGCACAGATACGCAGTATTTT; CDR3: CASSPAGRSTDTQYF